This TCR beta chain was captured by sequencing in a study of blood T cell repertoires in COVID-19. Per the original methods: Amplification of reference gene primers provided the estimated nucleated cell counts. Clones were read by immunoSEQ multiplex PCR, and TCRdb kept only the in-frame ones, dropping some. The D gene and trimming were derived from the DNA, and the V and J assignments and clone size from that table. The profile shows more than 200,000 clones, approximately 90% of them singletons. Germline V CDR1 and CDR2: SGHTA, FQGNSA. Unmatched junction bases numbered 12, after V lost 4 bases and J lost 5 bases. The CDR3 totals 16 residues.

This rearrangement joins TRBV7-2 to TRBJ1-1; 8 bases are shared with TRBD1. This TCR was recovered from a man older than 75 with acute or convalescent COVID-19. Specimen: peripheral blood. In nucleotides, the CDR3 is TGTGCCAGCAGCTCCCAACCCACTACAGGGGGAACTGAAGCTTTCTTT. Residues: CASSSQPTTGGTEAFF.